This T cell receptor beta chain came from a study of technical replicates of blood from a handful of donors. The CDR3 is 18 amino acids. Germline CDR1 reads SGHNT; CDR2 reads YYREEE (reference sequence). Unmatched junction bases numbered 8, after V lost 4 bases and J lost 0 bases. Profiling relied on immunoSEQ multiplex PCR, and the TCRdb table lists in-frame clones only, not all of them. The profile covers roughly 50,000 clones, with around 93% appearing a single time and 4.2% taken by the ten largest. This sequence was found in a human donor in good health. Some clones in this sample may be carry-over from other donors' samples. Sequenced sample: PBMCs. The rearrangement joins TRBV5-4 to TRBJ2-3, with 13 bases lining up with TRBD2. The DNA of the CDR3 is TGTGCCAGCAGCGGGCTTAGGACTAGCGGGGGAAGCACAGATACGCAGTATTTT. Translated: CASSGLRTSGGSTDTQYF.